The 3 T cell receptor beta chains below come from one sample, sequenced in a study of shared clonotypes between healthy human individuals. Sequenced by immunoSEQ multiplex PCR; TCRdb stores in-frame clones only, minus some. In the table there are millions of clones, about 92% of which are singletons. The naive CD8 population came from CD45RO-negative cells selected for CCR7, without terminally differentiated effector memory CD45RA+ cells. Sequencing input: naive CD8+ T cells from PBMCs. The receptors here all came from a man between 18 and 35 years old in good health. Some clones in this sample may be carry-over from other donors' samples.

The rearrangement joins TRBV7-6 to TRBJ1-4, with a weak D call TRBD1 (5 bases). Germline loops: CDR1 SGHVS, CDR2 FNYEAQ. The CDR3 is 17 residues long. Between the trimmed V and J ends, which lost 2 bases and 8 bases, there was a span of 21 bases. The DNA of the CDR3 is TGTGCCAGCAGCTTATCGGCCCATGAGGCAGGGTGGGAAAAACTGTTTTTT. Translated, it gives CASSLSAHEAGWEKLFF.

The V and J genes are TRBV9 and TRBJ2-2, with no clear D. Looked up from germline, CDR1 is SGDLS and CDR2 is YYNGEE. V was shortened by 7 bases and J by 6 bases, with 10 bases between the two germline ends. The CDR3 sequence is 12 residues long. CDR3 sequence reads: CASGSPSGELFF. CDR3 DNA: TGTGCCAGCGGATCCCCGTCCGGGGAGCTGTTTTTT.

The chain is built from TRBV4-1 and TRBJ2-7; maybe TRBD2 (6 bases). Trimming took 1 base from V and 5 from J, leaving 15 bases between them. The CDR3 spans 15 residues. CDR1 and CDR2 (germline): MGHRA, YSYEKL. In nucleotides, the CDR3 is TGCGCCAGCAGCCAAGTACTGCGGGACCACAACGAGCAGTACTTC. Its protein product is CASSQVLRDHNEQYF.